Included here is one TCR beta chain sequence, with context. The sample belongs to a study of human CD8 memory T cell subsets. The authors identified stem-like memory CD8+ T cells (TSTEM) as CCR7+ PD-1- TIGIT-. TCR beta was sequenced from UMI-tagged 5' RACE libraries. No DNA is given; TCRdb re-called the 5' RACE reads and lists each CDR3 protein once. The listing records roughly 16,000 distinct CDR3 sequences. The CDR3 runs to 12 residues. Sequencing input: CD8+ stem-like memory T cells (TSCM and TCM) sorted from PBMCs. The subset is: stem-like memory CD8 T cells (TSTEM), CCR7+ PD-1- TIGIT-. The V call is TRBV12-3 or TRBV12-4, the J call TRBJ2-7; the D gene TCRdb calls, TRBD1, cannot be checked with no DNA. This TCR was sampled from a human donor in good health. This CDR3 reads CASSQGPPEQYF.